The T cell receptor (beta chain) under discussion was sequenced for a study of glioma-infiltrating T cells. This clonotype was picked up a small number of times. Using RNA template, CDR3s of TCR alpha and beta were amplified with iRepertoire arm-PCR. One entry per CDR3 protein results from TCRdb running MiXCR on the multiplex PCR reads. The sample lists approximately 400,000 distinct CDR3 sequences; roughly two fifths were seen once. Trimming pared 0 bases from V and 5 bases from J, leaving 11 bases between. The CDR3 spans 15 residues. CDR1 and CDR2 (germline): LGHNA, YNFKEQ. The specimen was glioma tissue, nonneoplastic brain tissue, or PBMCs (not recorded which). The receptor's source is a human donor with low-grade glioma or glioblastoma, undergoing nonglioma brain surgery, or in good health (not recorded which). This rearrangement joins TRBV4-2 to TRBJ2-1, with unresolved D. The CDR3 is CASSQESGRNNEQFF. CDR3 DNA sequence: TGTGCCAGCAGCCAAGAATCGGGCCGCAACAATGAGCAGTTCTTC.